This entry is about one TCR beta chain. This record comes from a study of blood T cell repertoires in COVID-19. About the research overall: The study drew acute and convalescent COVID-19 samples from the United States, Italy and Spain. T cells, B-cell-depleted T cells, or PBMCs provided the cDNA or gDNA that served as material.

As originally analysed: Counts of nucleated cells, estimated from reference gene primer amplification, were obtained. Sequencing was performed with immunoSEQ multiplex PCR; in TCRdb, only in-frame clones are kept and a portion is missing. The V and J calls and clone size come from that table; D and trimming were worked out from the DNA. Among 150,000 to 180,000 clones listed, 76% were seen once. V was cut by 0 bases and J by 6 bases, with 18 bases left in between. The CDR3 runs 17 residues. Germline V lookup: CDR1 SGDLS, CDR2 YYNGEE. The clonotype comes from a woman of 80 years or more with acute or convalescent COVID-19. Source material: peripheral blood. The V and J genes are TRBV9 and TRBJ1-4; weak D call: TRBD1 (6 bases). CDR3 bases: TGTGCCAGCAGCGTAGACCCATTGGGGGGGCGGGATGAAAAACTGTTTTTT. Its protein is CASSVDPLGGRDEKLFF.